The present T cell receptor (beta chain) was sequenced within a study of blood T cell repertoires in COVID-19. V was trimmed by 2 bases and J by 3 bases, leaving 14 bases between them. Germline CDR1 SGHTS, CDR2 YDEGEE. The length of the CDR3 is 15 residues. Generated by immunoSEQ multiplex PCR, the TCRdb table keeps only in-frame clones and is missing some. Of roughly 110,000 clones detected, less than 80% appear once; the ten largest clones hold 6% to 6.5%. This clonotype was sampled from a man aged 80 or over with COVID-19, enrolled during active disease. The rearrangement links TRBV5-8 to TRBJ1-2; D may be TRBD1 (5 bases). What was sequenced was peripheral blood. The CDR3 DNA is TGTGCCAGCAGCTTTGGGGGGGTGCAGGACTATGGCTACACCTTC. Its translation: CASSFGGVQDYGYTF.